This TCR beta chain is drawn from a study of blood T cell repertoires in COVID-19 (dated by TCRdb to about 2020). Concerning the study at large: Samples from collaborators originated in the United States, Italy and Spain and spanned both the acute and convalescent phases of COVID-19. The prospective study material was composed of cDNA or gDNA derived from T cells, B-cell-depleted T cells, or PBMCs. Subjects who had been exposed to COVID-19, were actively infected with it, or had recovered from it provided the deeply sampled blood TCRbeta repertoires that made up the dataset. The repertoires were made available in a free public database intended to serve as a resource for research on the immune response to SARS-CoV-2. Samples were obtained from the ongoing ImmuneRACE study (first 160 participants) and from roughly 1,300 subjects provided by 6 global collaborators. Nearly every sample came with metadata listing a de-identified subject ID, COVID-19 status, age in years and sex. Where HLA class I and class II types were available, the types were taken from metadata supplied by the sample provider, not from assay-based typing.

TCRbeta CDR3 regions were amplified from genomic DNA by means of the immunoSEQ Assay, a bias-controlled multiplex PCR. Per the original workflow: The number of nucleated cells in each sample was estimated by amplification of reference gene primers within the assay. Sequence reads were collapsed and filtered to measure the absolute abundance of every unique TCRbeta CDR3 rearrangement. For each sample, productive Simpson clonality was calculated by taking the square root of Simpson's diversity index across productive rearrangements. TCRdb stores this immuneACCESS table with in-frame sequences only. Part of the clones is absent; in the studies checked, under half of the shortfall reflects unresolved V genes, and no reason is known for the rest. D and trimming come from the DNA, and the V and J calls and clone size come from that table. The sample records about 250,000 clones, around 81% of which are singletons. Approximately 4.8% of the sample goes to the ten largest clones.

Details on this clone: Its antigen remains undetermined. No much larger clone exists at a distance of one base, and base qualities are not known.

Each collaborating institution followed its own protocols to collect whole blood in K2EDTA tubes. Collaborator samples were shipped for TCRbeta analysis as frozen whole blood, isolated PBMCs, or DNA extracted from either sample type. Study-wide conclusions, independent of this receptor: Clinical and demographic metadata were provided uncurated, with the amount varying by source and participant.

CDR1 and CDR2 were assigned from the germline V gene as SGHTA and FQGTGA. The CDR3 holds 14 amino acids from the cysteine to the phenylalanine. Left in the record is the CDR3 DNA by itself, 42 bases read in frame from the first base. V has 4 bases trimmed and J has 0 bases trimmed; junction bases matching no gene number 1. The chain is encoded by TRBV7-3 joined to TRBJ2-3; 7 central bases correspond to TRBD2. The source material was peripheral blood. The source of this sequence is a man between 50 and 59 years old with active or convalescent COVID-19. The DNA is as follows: TGTGCCAGCAGCTCTAGCGGTAGCACAGATACGCAGTATTTT. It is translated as CASSSSGSTDTQYF.